The clone carrying this TCR beta chain was recorded at least ten times. These data originate in a study of regulatory T cells in long-lasting Graves disease. This CDR3 has 15 residues. The V segment lost 2 bases and the J segment 2 bases; nucleotides outside the gene matches: 6. Germline values: CDR1 SGHDT, CDR2 YYEEEE. For TCR beta, libraries came from iRepertoire HTBI primers and Arm-PCR of CDR3 regions. TCRdb re-analysed the multiplex PCR reads in MiXCR, keeping a single row per CDR3 protein. The table records some 560,000 distinct CDR3 sequences, 15% to 20% of them present only once. Time point given: newly diagnosed GD, antithyroid drugs for less than 3 months. PBMC RNA was the source of the TCR library. The sample also formed part of further work on T cells in Graves' hyperthyroidism and ophthalmopathy.

The source of this sequence is a woman aged 35-65 years with Graves disease. The gene calls are TRBV5-6 and TRBJ2-5, with 7 bases aligning to TRBD1. This specimen was peripheral blood mononuclear cells (PBMCs), taken at new diagnosis, from a patient treated with antithyroid drugs. The CDR3 spells CASSFGGQAQETQYF. CDR3 nucleotides: TGTGCCAGCAGCTTTGGTGGACAGGCACAAGAGACCCAGTACTTC.